This T cell receptor beta chain was sequenced during a study of blood T cell repertoires in COVID-19. Study-wide context: Sites across the United States, Italy and Spain contributed samples from acute and convalescent COVID-19. In each case, the material was cDNA or gDNA derived from T cells, B-cell-depleted T cells, or PBMCs.

In the study's own analysis: Reference gene primer amplification gave estimated nucleated cell counts. Generated by immunoSEQ multiplex PCR, the TCRdb table keeps only in-frame clones and is missing some. V and J calls and clone size are those listed in that table; D and trimming were worked out from the DNA. This table holds some 380,000 clones, more than 65% found once. With 6 bases removed from V and 1 base from J, the gap between germline ends came to 10 bases. The CDR3 extends over 13 amino acids. Germline V gene data show CDR1 as KGHSH and CDR2 as LQKENI. Sequencing used peripheral blood. The sequence was obtained from a human donor with acute or convalescent COVID-19. The donor label of this sample is uncertain. The rearrangement joins TRBV18 to TRBJ2-7, with a weak D call TRBD1 (6 bases). The CDR3 sequence: CASSAGTSYEQYF. The CDR3 DNA reads TGTGCCAGCTCGGCTGGGACATCCTACGAGCAGTACTTC. Drawing the rest from reference TRBV18 and TRBJ2-7, the complete variable domain is NAGVMQNPRHLVRRRGQEARLRCSPMKGHSHVYWYRQLPEEGLKFMVYLQKENIIDESGMPKERFSAEFPKEGPSILRIQQVVRGDSAAYFCASSAGTSYEQYFGPGTRLTVT.